Following are 17 T cell receptor beta chains from one sample sequenced in a study of blood T cell repertoires in COVID-19. The protocol was immunoSEQ multiplex PCR, while the TCRdb copy is restricted to in-frame clones and leaves out a portion. The profile shows some 220,000 clones, about 85% of them singletons. Sample: peripheral blood. The receptors were sampled from a man over 45 who had recovered from COVID-19.

The J gene is TRBJ2-7, the V gene TRBV12-3 or TRBV12-4, with a weak D call TRBD1 (5 bases). This CDR3 comprises 12 residues. Trimming stripped 1 base from V and 7 bases from J, with 8 bases between. The CDR3 spells CASSLGRVEQYF. The CDR3 bases are TGTGCCAGCAGTTTAGGCAGGGTTGAGCAGTACTTC.

About this clone itself: Other DNA sequences in this specimen translate into the identical CDR3. This sequence joins TRBV19 and TRBJ1-1; TRBD1 is a possible D gene (5 bases). Trimming took off 0 bases at V and 5 bases at J, with 7 bases between the two ends. The CDR3 consists of 13 residues. Per germline, CDR1 LNHDA and CDR2 SQIVND (reference sequence). In nucleotides, the CDR3 is TGTGCCAGTAGTATAGATCGGGGGACTGAAGCTTTCTTT. As protein: CASSIDRGTEAFF.

The J gene is TRBJ2-1, the V gene TRBV18; maybe TRBD1 (6 bases). Trimming removed 5 bases at V and 9 bases at J, with 11 bases between. Looked up from germline, CDR1 is KGHSH and CDR2 is LQKENI. This CDR3 has 12 amino acids. In DNA, the CDR3 is TGTGCCAGCTCAACGCAGGGGACTGAGCAGTTCTTC. It yields the protein CASSTQGTEQFF. Filled out from reference TRBV18 and TRBJ2-1, the complete variable domain reads NAGVMQNPRHLVRRRGQEARLRCSPMKGHSHVYWYRQLPEEGLKFMVYLQKENIIDESGMPKERFSAEFPKEGPSILRIQQVVRGDSAAYFCASSTQGTEQFFGPGTRLTVL.

The genes are TRBV5-1 and TRBJ2-7, with 10 bases that match TRBD2. V lost 4 bases to trimming and J lost 4 bases; unmatched junction nucleotides: 8. The germline CDR1 and CDR2 sequences are SGHRS and YFSETQ. The CDR3 is made up of 15 amino acids. DNA of the CDR3: TGCGCCAGCAGCCCGCGAGCGGGAGGGGTATACGAGCAGTACTTC. It codes for CASSPRAGGVYEQYF.

This clone was picked up a small number of times. The chain is built from TRBV27 and TRBJ1-2; a possible D gene is TRBD1 (6 bases). V lost 3 bases and J lost 2, with 7 bases in between. Germline V CDR1 and CDR2: MNHEY, SMNVEV (reference sequence). The CDR3 extends over 13 amino acids. The CDR3 protein is CASSFTGNYGYTF. The CDR3 nucleotides are TGTGCCAGCAGTTTTACAGGGAACTATGGCTACACCTTC.

This chain links TRBV7-9 with TRBJ2-2; TRBD2 is a possible D gene (5 bases). From germline, CDR1 is SEHNR and CDR2 FQNEAQ (reference sequence). V was pared by 5 bases and J by 7 bases, with 20 bases between. CDR3 size: 16 residues. Here the CDR3 reads CASSPGSGGWGGELFF. The CDR3 region has the DNA TGTGCCAGCAGCCCAGGCAGCGGAGGTTGGGGCGGGGAGCTGTTTTTT. Full variable domain (outside the CDR3, taken from reference TRBV7-9 and TRBJ2-2): DTGVSQNPRHKITKRGQNVTFRCDPISEHNRLYWYRQTLGQGPEFLTYFQNEAQLEKSRLLSDRFSAERPKGSFSTLEIQRTEQGDSAMYLCASSPGSGGWGGELFFGEGSRLTVL.

This clone was recorded once. The chain couples TRBV11-2 to TRBJ2-1; TRBD1 matches 10 bases. After removal of 1 base from V and 10 bases from J, the junction contained 7 bases not matched to a gene. Per the germline V gene, CDR1 is SGHAT and CDR2 is FQNNGV. The CDR3 has 15 residues. CDR3 protein: CASSLGRTGGMEQFF. Written as DNA, the CDR3 is TGTGCCAGCAGCTTAGGTAGGACAGGGGGTATGGAGCAGTTCTTC.

The chain uses TRBV24-1 and TRBJ2-7; TRBD2 matches 14 bases. CDR1 is KGHDR and CDR2 is SFDVKD in the germline V gene. This CDR3 is built from 18 residues. The V segment lost 7 bases and the J segment 3 bases; nucleotides outside the gene matches: 13. CDR3: CATRLRLAGGPRGYEQYF. In DNA, the CDR3 is TGTGCCACCAGGCTCCGACTAGCGGGAGGGCCGCGAGGCTACGAGCAGTACTTC.

The rearrangement uses TRBV18 and TRBJ1-2, with D unclear. V was pared by 2 bases and J by 2 bases, with 6 bases between. Germline V gene data show CDR1 as KGHSH and CDR2 as LQKENI. The CDR3 spans 13 residues. The CDR3 loop is CASSPDGNYGYTF. CDR3 nucleotides: TGTGCCAGCTCACCAGACGGGAACTATGGCTACACCTTC. Drawing the rest from reference TRBV18 and TRBJ1-2, the complete variable domain is NAGVMQNPRHLVRRRGQEARLRCSPMKGHSHVYWYRQLPEEGLKFMVYLQKENIIDESGMPKERFSAEFPKEGPSILRIQQVVRGDSAAYFCASSPDGNYGYTFGSGTRLTVV.

The chain couples TRBV7-2 to TRBJ2-3, with 7 bases lining up with TRBD2. Trimming cost V 4 bases and J 0 bases; bases outside gene matches: 4. Germline lookup yields CDR1 SGHTA and CDR2 FQGNSA. There are 15 residues in the CDR3. The CDR3 DNA follows: TGTGCCAGCAGCTACCTAGCGGTGAGCACAGATACGCAGTATTTT. Encoded protein: CASSYLAVSTDTQYF.

The rearrangement uses TRBV18 and TRBJ2-1; 8 bases fit TRBD2. V was clipped by 2 bases and J by 7 bases; unmatched bases: 7. Germline CDR1 KGHSH, CDR2 LQKENI. The CDR3 length is 15 residues. CDR3 in DNA: TGTGCCAGCTCACCAGTGGTCGCTAGCGGGAATGAGCAGTTCTTC. Residues: CASSPVVASGNEQFF.

The chain joins TRBV5-1 to TRBJ2-3; TRBD2 matches 14 bases. Looked up from germline, CDR1 is SGHRS and CDR2 is YFSETQ. The CDR3 is made up of 18 amino acids. With 4 bases clipped from V and 0 bases from J, the junction kept 7 bases outside the gene matches. The CDR3 coding sequence is TGCGCCAGCAGCAGGACTAGCGGGAGGTTGGGAAGCACAGATACGCAGTATTTT. This translates into CASSRTSGRLGSTDTQYF.

The chain recombines TRBV3-1 (or the pseudogene TRBV3-2) with TRBJ2-1; tentatively, D is TRBD2 (7 bases). This CDR3 contains 17 residues. Germline CDR1 is LGHDT and CDR2 is YNNKEL (reference sequence). V was cut by 0 bases and J by 1 base, with 13 bases left in between. The CDR3 bases are TGTGCCAGCAGCCAAGAGGAAGGGGGAGGGTCCTACAATGAGCAGTTCTTC. Protein sequence: CASSQEEGGGSYNEQFF.

The CDR3 DNA sequence: TGTGCCAGCAGCTTGATAGGGGCCTTTGAGACCGGGGAGCTGTTTTTT. Translation: CASSLIGAFETGELFF. The rearrangement joins TRBV5-4 to TRBJ2-2; weak D call: TRBD1 (5 bases). The CDR3 totals 16 residues. Deletions cut 1 base from V and 5 bases from J, with 15 bases between. CDR1 and CDR2 from the germline V gene are SGHNT and YYREEE (reference sequence).

J is TRBJ1-1 and V is TRBV18; no clear D. Trimming pared 3 bases from V and 7 bases from J, leaving 15 bases between. CDR3 length: 14 amino acids. The germline gives CDR1 KGHSH, CDR2 LQKENI. The CDR3 loop reads CASSPIYGEFEAFF. The CDR3 coding sequence is TGTGCCAGCTCACCTATTTACGGGGAATTTGAAGCTTTCTTT. Full variable domain (rest looked up from reference TRBV18 and TRBJ1-1): NAGVMQNPRHLVRRRGQEARLRCSPMKGHSHVYWYRQLPEEGLKFMVYLQKENIIDESGMPKERFSAEFPKEGPSILRIQQVVRGDSAAYFCASSPIYGEFEAFFGQGTRLTVV.

The chain is built from TRBV27 and TRBJ2-1; no clear D gene. Looked up from germline, CDR1 is MNHEY and CDR2 is SMNVEV (reference sequence). V was pared by 6 bases and J by 4 bases, with 19 bases between. CDR3 length: 16 residues. This chain's CDR3 is CASSPSVLPLYNEQFF. Written as DNA, the CDR3 is TGTGCCAGCAGCCCGTCGGTCCTGCCACTTTACAATGAGCAGTTCTTC.

This sequence joins TRBV7-9 and TRBJ2-1, with TRBD1 matching over 8 bases. CDR1 SEHNR and CDR2 FQNEAQ come from the germline V gene (reference sequence). V lost 3 bases and J lost 6; bases outside the gene matches: 4. This CDR3 spans 14 amino acids. The CDR3 loop reads CASSFPTGVNEQFF. Here the CDR3 DNA reads TGTGCCAGCAGCTTTCCGACAGGGGTCAATGAGCAGTTCTTC.